A single sample gave rise to the 17 T cell receptor beta chains below, sequenced in a study of CD8 T cells in ankylosing spondylitis. TCRdb reprocessed the 5' RACE reads via MiXCR and lists one record per CDR3 protein. The sample lists 250,000 or so distinct CDR3 sequences, 20% to 30% occurring once. Sequencing was performed on blood, either unsorted or a sorted T cell fraction (not recorded which). The receptor source for this set is a male donor with ankylosing spondylitis or in good health (not recorded which).

In DNA, the CDR3 is TGCAGCGTCCCGGGACAGGGGATAAAAGGTGCCGGCTACACCTTC. It is translated as CSVPGQGIKGAGYTF. This chain uses TRBV29-1 with TRBJ1-2, with TRBD1 matching over 10 bases. Trimming removed 6 bases from V and 8 bases from J; junction bases left unmatched: 15. CDR3 length: 15 amino acids. Germline V CDR1 and CDR2: SQVTM, ANQGSEA.

The J gene is TRBJ2-1, the V gene TRBV29-1; maybe TRBD2 (5 bases). V was shortened by 3 bases and J by 4 bases, with 13 bases between the two germline ends. This CDR3 is built from 14 residues. CDR1 SQVTM and CDR2 ANQGSEA come from the germline V gene. This CDR3 is CSVDEGLPYNEQFF. The CDR3 nucleotides read TGCAGCGTTGACGAGGGTCTACCTTACAATGAGCAGTTCTTC.

This clonotype was detected a few times. This chain joins TRBV6-5 and TRBJ1-6; D not certain. The V and J ends lost 2 bases and 7 bases respectively, with 9 bases between them. This CDR3 contains 14 residues. Germline assignment: CDR1 MNHEY and CDR2 SVGAGI. The CDR3 bases are TGTGCCAGCAGTTACCGGGCAGAGAATTCACCCCTCCACTTT. Its protein is CASSYRAENSPLHF.

The rearrangement uses TRBV18 and TRBJ2-3; 9 nucleotides match TRBD1. With 2 bases clipped from V and 2 bases from J, the junction kept 2 bases outside the gene matches. There are 15 residues in the CDR3. Per germline, CDR1 KGHSH and CDR2 LQKENI. CDR3: CASSPGQGNTDTQYF. The DNA for the CDR3 is TGTGCCAGCTCACCAGGACAGGGGAACACAGATACGCAGTATTTT. Based on the CDR3 plus reference TRBV18 and TRBJ2-3, the full variable domain is NAGVMQNPRHLVRRRGQEARLRCSPMKGHSHVYWYRQLPEEGLKFMVYLQKENIIDESGMPKERFSAEFPKEGPSILRIQQVVRGDSAAYFCASSPGQGNTDTQYFGPGTRLTVL.

This clonotype was observed a handful of times. The chain combines TRBV6-5 with TRBJ1-2; 7 nucleotides match TRBD1. CDR1 and CDR2 from the germline V gene are MNHEY and SVGAGI. V dropped 0 bases and J dropped 13; count of bases not matched to a gene: 5. The length of the CDR3 is 12 residues. The CDR3 DNA follows: TGTGCCAGCAGTTACTCGGGGGACAGCTTCACCTTC. It encodes CASSYSGDSFTF.

The rearrangement links TRBV19 to TRBJ2-2; D gene unclear. CDR1 and CDR2 from the germline V gene are LNHDA and SQIVND (reference sequence). V lost 7 bases, J lost 1 base, and 7 bases lay in between. The CDR3 is 13 amino acids. The DNA for the CDR3 is TGTGCCAGTAAACACAGGAACACCGGGGAGCTGTTTTTT. This sequence encodes CASKHRNTGELFF.

This CDR3 reads CASSSPGTSGYEQYF. The DNA of the CDR3 is TGTGCCAGCAGCTCGCCCGGGACTAGCGGGTACGAGCAGTACTTC. This chain links TRBV12-3 or TRBV12-4 with TRBJ2-7; 12 nucleotides line up with TRBD2. Germline trimming cut 6 bases from V and 4 bases from J; bases unmatched to any gene: 7. The CDR3 contains 15 residues.

The V and J genes are TRBV5-5 and TRBJ2-1, with a possible D match to TRBD1 (6 bases). Germline CDR1 and CDR2: SGHKS and YYEKEE (reference sequence). This CDR3 comprises 14 residues. V lost 4 bases, J lost 9 bases, and 17 bases lay in between. The CDR3 here is CASSQGIKGSEQFF. The CDR3 nucleotides read TGTGCCAGCAGCCAGGGGATCAAAGGCAGTGAGCAGTTCTTC.

Many counts were recorded for this clonotype. The chain recombines TRBV12-3 or TRBV12-4 with TRBJ2-7, with 9 bases matching TRBD2. Trimming removed 5 bases from V and 2 bases from J; junction bases left unmatched: 10. The CDR3 length is 16 residues. Here the CDR3 DNA reads TGTGCCAGCAGTCCGAGTCGACTAGCGGCCACCTACGAGCAGTACTTC. Translation: CASSPSRLAATYEQYF.

This rearrangement joins TRBV7-8 to TRBJ2-5, with 8 nucleotides matching TRBD1. J was trimmed by 1 base and V by 5 bases; bases with no gene match: 3. The germline V gene has CDR1 SGHVS and CDR2 FQNEAQ. The CDR3 contains 14 residues. The CDR3 is CASSPDRGQETQYF. CDR3 nucleotide sequence: TGTGCCAGCAGCCCCGACAGGGGCCAAGAGACCCAGTACTTC.

In this sample, this clonotype turned up many times. This rearrangement joins TRBV12-3 or TRBV12-4 to TRBJ1-1, with 7 bases matching TRBD1. The CDR3 loop spans 13 amino acids. With V trimmed by 6 bases and J by 8 bases, 9 bases remained unmatched. DNA of the CDR3: TGTGCCAGCAGCCAGGGACAGAAAAGCGAAGCTTTCTTT. Amino acid sequence: CASSQGQKSEAFF.

Worth noting for this clonotype: An end of the junction differs from the germline gene, which may be a read error. The chain combines TRBV12-5 with TRBJ2-5; weak D call: TRBD1 (6 bases). The germline V gene encodes CDR1 LGHNT and CDR2 FRNRAP. CDR3 length: 12 amino acids. The CDR3 region has the DNA TGTGCTAGTGGTTTGGTTGGTGGGACAATCCACTTC. Its protein is CASGLVGGTIHF. Drawing the rest from reference TRBV12-5 and TRBJ2-5, the complete variable domain is DARVTQTPRHKVTEMGQEVTMRCQPILGHNTVFWYRQTMMQGLELLAYFRNRAPLDDSGMPKDRFSAEMPDATLATLKIQPSEPRDSAVYFCASGLVGGTIHFGPGTRLLVL.

V is TRBV10-3 and J is TRBJ2-5, with D perhaps matching TRBD2 (6 bases). V was shortened by 8 bases and J by 5 bases, with 12 bases between the two germline ends. This CDR3 spans 12 amino acids. Germline CDR1 and CDR2: ENHRY and SYGVKD. Here the CDR3 reads CAIGGLGETQYF. CDR3 bases: TGTGCCATCGGGGGGTTGGGGGAGACCCAGTACTTC.

This clonotype was detected many times. The J gene is TRBJ2-2, the V gene TRBV5-1; TRBD1 aligns across 12 bases. Germline V gives CDR1 SGHRS, CDR2 YFSETQ. V was pared by 1 base and J by 7 bases, with 11 bases of the junction left unmatched. The CDR3 is 18 amino acids. CDR3 in amino acids: CASSLSYGTGGLSGELFF. The CDR3 bases are TGCGCCAGCAGCTTGAGCTACGGGACAGGGGGCCTCAGCGGGGAGCTGTTTTTT.

In its sample, this clonotype was seen many times. The V and J genes are TRBV20-1 and TRBJ2-1; D gene unclear. The CDR3 spans 12 residues. From germline, CDR1 is DFQATT and CDR2 SNEGSKA (reference sequence). The germline V and J ends were trimmed by 6 bases and 10 bases, with 16 bases remaining between them. CDR3 nucleotides: TGCAGTGCCTCCTATGACCCTGGCGAGCAGTTCTTC. Amino acid sequence: CSASYDPGEQFF.

There are many counts of this clonotype. The CDR3 region is CSAPGQGRTQSEAFF. The CDR3, as DNA: TGCAGTGCCCCTGGACAGGGGCGAACCCAATCTGAAGCTTTCTTT. The chain couples TRBV20-1 to TRBJ1-1; 9 positions match TRBD1. This CDR3 region has 15 residues. The germline V gene has CDR1 DFQATT and CDR2 SNEGSKA (reference sequence). V shed 6 bases and J 6 bases; nucleotides not matched to a gene: 14.

The CDR3 DNA reads TGCAGCGTTGTCCCGACAGGGGCCATTTTTTACAATGAGCAGTTCTTC. It translates to CSVVPTGAIFYNEQFF. The genes are TRBV29-1 and TRBJ2-1; 8 bases match TRBD1. Germline V CDR1 and CDR2: SQVTM, ANQGSEA. Trimming took 4 bases from V and 4 from J; bases not matched to a gene: 12. This CDR3 is 16 amino acids long.